The 16 T cell receptor beta chains in this list originate from one sample, sequenced in a study of blood T cell repertoires in COVID-19. Method: immunoSEQ multiplex PCR; TCRdb's copy keeps in-frame clones and lacks some. Here the sample spans fewer than 400,000 clones, roughly nine tenths being singletons. The source material was PBMCs or T cells enriched from blood (not recorded which). These receptors originate from a man aged 60 to 75 who had recovered from COVID-19.

This chain connects TRBV2 to TRBJ2-2; 10 bases are a match to TRBD2. There are 17 residues in the CDR3. The germline V gene encodes CDR1 SNHLY and CDR2 FYNNEI. With 2 bases clipped from V and 0 bases from J, the junction kept 3 bases outside the gene matches. The CDR3 nucleotides are TGTGCCAGCAGTGAATTCGGACTAGCGGCGAACACCGGGGAGCTGTTTTTT. Residues: CASSEFGLAANTGELFF.

The J gene is TRBJ1-6, the V gene TRBV3-1 (or the pseudogene TRBV3-2); 7 nucleotides match TRBD1. Germline lookup yields CDR1 LGHDT and CDR2 YNNKEL (reference sequence). CDR3 length equals 17 residues. V lost 1 base to trimming and J lost 5 bases; unmatched junction nucleotides: 8. CDR3 protein: CASSQAPMGQHNSPLHF. The CDR3, as DNA: TGTGCCAGCAGCCAAGCGCCTATGGGACAGCATAATTCACCCCTCCACTTT.

V gene TRBV19 combines with J gene TRBJ1-5, with D perhaps matching TRBD1 (5 bases). Germline assignment: CDR1 LNHDA and CDR2 SQIVND (reference sequence). The length of the CDR3 is 14 residues. V lost 3 bases and J lost 3, with 9 bases in between. The CDR3 nucleotides are TGTGCCAGTAGTATTACAGGTCCCAATCAGCCCCAGCATTTT. Residues: CASSITGPNQPQHF.

The chain is built from TRBV5-4 and TRBJ2-1; maybe TRBD2 (6 bases). V shed 3 bases and J shed 3 bases, with 10 bases lying between them. Germline lookup yields CDR1 SGHNT and CDR2 YYREEE (reference sequence). The CDR3 consists of 14 residues. The CDR3, as DNA: TGTGCCAGCAGCTCGGGACTCCACTACAATGAGCAGTTCTTC. The encoded protein is CASSSGLHYNEQFF.

This chain uses TRBV7-2 with TRBJ2-3, with D uncertain. The V end was cut by 1 base, the J end by 6 bases, with 14 bases between. The CDR3 is 15 amino acids. In germline, CDR1 is SGHTA, CDR2 FQGNSA. The CDR3 DNA reads TGTGCCAGCAGCTTAGGCGCAACGGTTACGGATACGCAGTATTTT. This sequence encodes CASSLGATVTDTQYF.

The genes are TRBV7-2 and TRBJ2-4; D remains ambiguous. Germline CDR1 SGHTA, CDR2 FQGNSA. The V end lost 5 bases, the J end lost 8 bases, and 13 bases lay between the germline ends. This CDR3 has 13 amino acids. For the CDR3, the DNA is TGTGCCAGCAGCCAATTTGAGCGAGACATTCAGTACTTC. Amino acid sequence: CASSQFERDIQYF.

V and J are TRBV7-2 and TRBJ2-4, with TRBD2 as a possible D gene (5 bases). V shed 1 base and J shed 7 bases, with 11 bases lying between them. Germline V gene lookup returns CDR1 SGHTA and CDR2 FQGNSA. The CDR3 covers 14 residues. CDR3 protein: CASSLGRKANIQYF. The CDR3, as DNA: TGTGCCAGCAGCTTAGGGAGGAAGGCGAACATTCAGTACTTC. The variable domain in full, completed from reference TRBV7-2 and TRBJ2-4, reads GAGVSQSPSNKVTEKGKDVELRCDPISGHTALYWYRQSLGQGLEFLIYFQGNSAPDKSGLPSDRFSAERTGGSVSTLTIQRTQQEDSAVYLCASSLGRKANIQYFGAGTRLSVL.

The gene calls are TRBV19 and TRBJ2-7; D is possibly TRBD1 (5 bases). Deletions cut 5 bases from V and 5 bases from J, with 10 bases between. This CDR3 comprises 12 residues. Germline CDR1 reads LNHDA; CDR2 reads SQIVND (reference sequence). As DNA, the CDR3 is TGTGCCAGTAGTCCTCAGGGCCACGAGCAGTACTTC. Amino acids: CASSPQGHEQYF.

The chain uses TRBV27 and TRBJ2-2; 10 nucleotides line up with TRBD2. Germline V lookup: CDR1 MNHEY, CDR2 SMNVEV (reference sequence). The V and J ends lost 5 bases and 7 bases, in that order; junction bases with no gene match: 10. The CDR3 is 16 residues long. DNA of the CDR3: TGTGCCAGCAGTCCCTTCCCGGGACTAGCGTACGGGGAGCTGTTTTTT. Its protein product is CASSPFPGLAYGELFF.

CDR3 amino acids: CASRSLGGRGDYEQYF. CDR3 nucleotides: TGTGCCAGCAGATCCTTAGGAGGGAGAGGGGACTACGAGCAGTACTTC. This chain connects TRBV7-6 to TRBJ2-7; perhaps TRBD2 as D (6 bases). The V and J ends lost 6 bases and 3 bases respectively, with 21 bases between them. The CDR3 is 16 amino acids. CDR1 is SGHVS and CDR2 is FNYEAQ in the germline V gene.

J is TRBJ2-1 and V is TRBV28, with D possibly being TRBD2 (6 bases). The germline CDR1 and CDR2 sequences are MDHEN and SYDVKM. The CDR3 totals 15 residues. The ends were cut back, 6 bases at V and 4 bases at J, with 16 bases in the middle. CDR3 in amino acids: CASRGGGLGYNEQFF. Written as DNA, the CDR3 is TGTGCCAGCAGGGGGGGAGGTTTAGGGTACAATGAGCAGTTCTTC.

CDR3 in amino acids: CASSQGAGPGEETQYF. In DNA, the CDR3 is TGCGCCAGCAGCCAAGGTGCGGGACCCGGGGAAGAGACCCAGTACTTC. The chain links TRBV4-1 to TRBJ2-5; D may be TRBD2 (6 bases). Between the trimmed V and J ends, which lost 1 base and 3 bases, there was a span of 15 bases. The CDR3 spans 16 residues. Germline V lookup: CDR1 MGHRA, CDR2 YSYEKL.

This clone was counted a few times. DNA for the CDR3: TGCGCCAGCAGCACCACAGCAGTCTCCTACGAGCAGTACTTC. Protein sequence: CASSTTAVSYEQYF. The V and J genes are TRBV5-1 and TRBJ2-7; D remains ambiguous. Germline V gene sequence: CDR1 SGHRS, CDR2 YFSETQ. The CDR3 totals 14 residues. The V and J ends lost 4 bases and 0 bases respectively, with 11 bases between them.

The chain carries TRBV4-3 and TRBJ2-1; 8 positions agree with TRBD2. Germline V gene data show CDR1 as LGHNA and CDR2 as YSLEER. The CDR3 contains 18 residues. V shed 2 bases, J shed 6 bases, and the junction held 15 bases outside the gene matches. For the CDR3, the DNA is TGCGCCAGCAGCCAATCCCTCCCCCGGGCGGGAGGTCTCAATGAGCAGTTCTTC. Translation: CASSQSLPRAGGLNEQFF.

This clone was picked up one time. This sequence joins TRBV29-1 and TRBJ1-2, with 7 bases identical to TRBD1. The CDR3 runs 14 residues. CDR1 is SQVTM, CDR2 ANQGSEA, per germline. The junction had 9 bases not matched to a gene; V was cut back by 4 bases and J by 4 bases. CDR3 loop: CSVGDSRRGYGYTF. In DNA form, the CDR3 reads TGCAGCGTTGGGGACAGCCGGCGGGGCTATGGCTACACCTTC.

This chain uses TRBV2 with TRBJ1-5; D is ambiguous. V lost 3 bases and J 9 bases, leaving 9 bases between the germline ends. The CDR3 covers 12 residues. Germline CDR1 and CDR2: SNHLY and FYNNEI. The CDR3 coding sequence is TGTGCCAGCAGTGATATAACAGCGCCCCAGCATTTT. Translating it yields CASSDITAPQHF.